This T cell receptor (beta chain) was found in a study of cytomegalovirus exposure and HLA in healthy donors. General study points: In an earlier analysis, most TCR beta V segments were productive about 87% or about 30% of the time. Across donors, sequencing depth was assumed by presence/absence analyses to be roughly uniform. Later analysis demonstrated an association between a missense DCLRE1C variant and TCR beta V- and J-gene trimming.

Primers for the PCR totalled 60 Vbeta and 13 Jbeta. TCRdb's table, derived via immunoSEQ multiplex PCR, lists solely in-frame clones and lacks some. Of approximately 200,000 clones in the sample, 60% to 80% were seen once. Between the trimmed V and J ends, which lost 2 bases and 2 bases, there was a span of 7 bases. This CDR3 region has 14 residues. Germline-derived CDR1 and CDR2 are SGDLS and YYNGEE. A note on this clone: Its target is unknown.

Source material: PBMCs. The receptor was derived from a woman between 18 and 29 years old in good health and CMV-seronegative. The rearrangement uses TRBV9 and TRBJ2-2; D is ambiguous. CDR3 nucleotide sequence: TGTGCCAGCAGCGTTTTTAGTAACACCGGGGAGCTGTTTTTT. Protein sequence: CASSVFSNTGELFF.